The source of this T cell receptor beta chain is a study of T-cell memory formation after mild COVID-19. CDR1 is SQVTM and CDR2 is ANQGSEA in the germline V gene. The germline V and J ends were trimmed by 4 bases and 2 bases, with 9 bases remaining between them. The CDR3 sequence is 13 residues long. Concerning this clonotype: The antigen is not known.

TCRalpha and TCRbeta libraries used 5'RACE with constant-segment primers and UMIs. TCRdb reprocessed the 5' RACE reads with MiXCR, giving one entry per CDR3 protein. The table has over 60,000 distinct CDR3 sequences, 16% seen once. Notes on the study in general: Some SARS-CoV-2-responding clones were already detected in memory before infection.

The receptor was derived from an adult woman who had mild COVID-19 (a few samples of this study predate the infection). Cell type and time point are not known. The sample consisted of PBMCs or a T cell subset sorted from them (not recorded which). The genes are TRBV29-1 and TRBJ2-1; D not resolved. CDR3 loop: CSVVGFTYNEQFF. Written as DNA, the CDR3 is TGCAGCGTTGTTGGCTTTACCTACAATGAGCAGTTCTTC.